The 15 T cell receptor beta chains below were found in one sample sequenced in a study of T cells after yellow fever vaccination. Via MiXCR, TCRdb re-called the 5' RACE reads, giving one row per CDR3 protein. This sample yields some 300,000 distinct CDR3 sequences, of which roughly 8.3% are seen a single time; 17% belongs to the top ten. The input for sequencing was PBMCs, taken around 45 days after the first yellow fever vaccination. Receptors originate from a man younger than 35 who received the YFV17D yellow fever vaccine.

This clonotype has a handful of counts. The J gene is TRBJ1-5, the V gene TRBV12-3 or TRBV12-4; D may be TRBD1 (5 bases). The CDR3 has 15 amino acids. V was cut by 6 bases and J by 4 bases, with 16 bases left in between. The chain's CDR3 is CASSETADLNQPQHF. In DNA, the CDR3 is TGTGCCAGCAGCGAGACAGCAGATCTTAATCAGCCCCAGCATTTT.

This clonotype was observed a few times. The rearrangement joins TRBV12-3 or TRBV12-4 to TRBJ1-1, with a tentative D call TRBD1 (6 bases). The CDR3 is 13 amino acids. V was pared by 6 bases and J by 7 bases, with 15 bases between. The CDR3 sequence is CASSRGGFGEAFF. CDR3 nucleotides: TGTGCCAGCAGCCGAGGGGGGTTCGGTGAAGCTTTCTTT.

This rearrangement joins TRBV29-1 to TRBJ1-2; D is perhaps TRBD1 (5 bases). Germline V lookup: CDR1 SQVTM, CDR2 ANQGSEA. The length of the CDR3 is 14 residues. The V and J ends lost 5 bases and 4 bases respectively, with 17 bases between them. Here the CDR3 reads CSVQPGTESYGYTF. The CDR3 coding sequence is TGCAGCGTTCAACCCGGGACGGAGAGCTATGGCTACACCTTC.

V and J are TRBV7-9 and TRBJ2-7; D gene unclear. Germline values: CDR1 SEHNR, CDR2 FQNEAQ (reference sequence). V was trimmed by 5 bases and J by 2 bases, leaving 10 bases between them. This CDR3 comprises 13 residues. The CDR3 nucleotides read TGTGCCAGCAGCCCCATGACCGCCTACGAGCAGTACGTC. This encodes CASSPMTAYEQYV.

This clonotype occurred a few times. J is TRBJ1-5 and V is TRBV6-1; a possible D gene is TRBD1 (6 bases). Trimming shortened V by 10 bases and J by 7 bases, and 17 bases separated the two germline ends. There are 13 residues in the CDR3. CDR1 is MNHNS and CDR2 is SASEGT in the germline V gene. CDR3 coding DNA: TGTGCCATTTCGAGGGGGTACGGCCAGCCCCAGCATTTT. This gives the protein CAISRGYGQPQHF.

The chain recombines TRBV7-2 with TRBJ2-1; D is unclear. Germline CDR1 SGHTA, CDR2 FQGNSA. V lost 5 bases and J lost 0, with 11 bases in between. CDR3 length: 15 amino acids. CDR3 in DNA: TGTGCCAGCAGCCCCCCGGGTCGCTCCTACAATGAGCAGTTCTTC. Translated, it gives CASSPPGRSYNEQFF.

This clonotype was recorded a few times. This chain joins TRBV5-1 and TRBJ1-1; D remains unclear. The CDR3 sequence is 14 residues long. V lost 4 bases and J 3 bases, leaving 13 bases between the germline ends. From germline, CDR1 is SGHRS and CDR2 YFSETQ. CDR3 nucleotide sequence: TGCGCCAGCAGCCCGGGTCTGACCGACACTGAAGCTTTCTTT. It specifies CASSPGLTDTEAFF.

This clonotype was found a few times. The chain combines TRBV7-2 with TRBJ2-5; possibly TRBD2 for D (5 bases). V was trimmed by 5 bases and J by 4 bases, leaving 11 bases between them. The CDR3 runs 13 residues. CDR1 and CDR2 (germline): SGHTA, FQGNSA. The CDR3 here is CASSPGSRETQYF. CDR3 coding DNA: TGTGCCAGCAGCCCGGGAAGCCGAGAGACCCAGTACTTC. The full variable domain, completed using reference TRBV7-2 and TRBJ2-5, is GAGVSQSPSNKVTEKGKDVELRCDPISGHTALYWYRQSLGQGLEFLIYFQGNSAPDKSGLPSDRFSAERTGGSVSTLTIQRTQQEDSAVYLCASSPGSRETQYFGPGTRLLVL.

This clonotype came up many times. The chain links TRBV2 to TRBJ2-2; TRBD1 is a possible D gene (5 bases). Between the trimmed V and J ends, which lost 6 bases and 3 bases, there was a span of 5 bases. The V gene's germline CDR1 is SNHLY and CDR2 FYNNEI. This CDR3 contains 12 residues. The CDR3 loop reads CASRQDTGELFF. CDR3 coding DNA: TGTGCCAGCAGACAGGACACCGGGGAGCTGTTTTTT. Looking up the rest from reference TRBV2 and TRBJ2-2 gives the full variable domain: EPEVTQTPSHQVTQMGQEVILRCVPISNHLYFYWYRQILGQKVEFLVSFYNNEISEKSEIFDDQFSVERPDGSNFTLKIRSTKLEDSAMYFCASRQDTGELFFGEGSRLTVL.

This CDR3 reads CASSQATGTGYTGELFF. CDR3 sequence (DNA): TGCGCCAGCAGCCAGGCGACCGGGACAGGGTACACCGGGGAGCTGTTTTTT. The chain recombines TRBV4-3 with TRBJ2-2; TRBD1 matches at 9 bases. The ends lost 3 bases at V and 3 bases at J; junction bases unmatched: 8. Germline-derived CDR1 and CDR2 are LGHNA and YSLEER. The CDR3 is made up of 17 amino acids.

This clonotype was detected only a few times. The CDR3 loop reads CSVTSQGPEAFF. In nucleotides, the CDR3 is TGCAGCGTTACATCCCAGGGGCCGGAAGCTTTCTTT. The chain carries TRBV29-1 and TRBJ1-1; a possible D gene is TRBD1 (6 bases). This CDR3 region has 12 residues. V gave up 5 bases and J gave up 8 bases, with 15 bases separating them. Germline values: CDR1 SQVTM, CDR2 ANQGSEA. The whole variable domain, filled in from reference TRBV29-1 and TRBJ1-1, reads SAVISQKPSRDICQRGTSLTIQCQVDSQVTMMFWYRQQPGQSLTLIATANQGSEATYESGFVIDKFPISRPNLTFSTLTVSNMSPEDSSIYLCSVTSQGPEAFFGQGTRLTVV.

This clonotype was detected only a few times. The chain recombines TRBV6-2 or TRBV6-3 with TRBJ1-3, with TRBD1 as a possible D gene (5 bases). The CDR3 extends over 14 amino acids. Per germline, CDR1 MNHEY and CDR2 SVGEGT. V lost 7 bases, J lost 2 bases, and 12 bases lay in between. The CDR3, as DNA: TGTGCCAGCACCGACGGGACGGCTGGAAACACCATATATTTT. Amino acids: CASTDGTAGNTIYF.

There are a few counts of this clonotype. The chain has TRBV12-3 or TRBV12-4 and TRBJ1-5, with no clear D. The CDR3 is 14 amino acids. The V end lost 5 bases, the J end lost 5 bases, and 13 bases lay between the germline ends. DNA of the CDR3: TGTGCCAGCAGTCAACTTGGACGTTATCAGCCCCAGCATTTT. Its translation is CASSQLGRYQPQHF.

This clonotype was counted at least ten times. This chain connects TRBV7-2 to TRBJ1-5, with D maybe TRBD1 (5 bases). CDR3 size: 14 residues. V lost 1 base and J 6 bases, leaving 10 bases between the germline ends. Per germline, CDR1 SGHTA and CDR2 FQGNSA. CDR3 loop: CASSLGGDAQPQHF. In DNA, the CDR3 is TGTGCCAGCAGCTTAGGCGGGGACGCTCAGCCCCAGCATTTT.

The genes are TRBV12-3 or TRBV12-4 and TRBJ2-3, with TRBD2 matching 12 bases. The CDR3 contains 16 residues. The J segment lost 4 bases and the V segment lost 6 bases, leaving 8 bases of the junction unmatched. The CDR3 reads CASRTSGGTRADTQYF. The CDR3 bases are TGTGCCAGCAGAACTAGCGGGGGGACGCGAGCAGATACGCAGTATTTT.